The clone carrying this T cell receptor beta chain has a handful of counts. Its antigen is currently unknown. The sample belongs to a study of T-cell memory formation after mild COVID-19. For the study at large: TCR clusters were mostly confined to one donor each. Overall study findings and caveats: Some responding clones appeared in pre-infection memory, suggesting cross-reactive memory joined.

From germline, CDR1 is SQVTM and CDR2 ANQGSEA. Between the trimmed V and J ends, which lost 4 bases and 3 bases, there was a span of 9 bases. The CDR3 runs 12 residues. The 5'RACE method, run with constant-segment primers, produced TCR alpha and TCR beta cDNA libraries (carrying sample barcodes and UMIs). Each CDR3 protein is one row after TCRdb ran MiXCR on the 5' RACE reads. The sample carries 290,000 or so distinct CDR3 sequences, roughly a fifth recorded once. V and J are TRBV29-1 and TRBJ1-1; TRBD1 is a possible D gene (5 bases). The TCR originated in a young man who had mild COVID-19 (a few samples of this study predate the infection). Cell type and time point are not known. Sequenced sample: PBMCs or a T cell subset sorted from them (not recorded which). In nucleotides, the CDR3 is TGCAGCGTTGCGGGGCCGGACACTGAAGCTTTCTTT. This codes for CSVAGPDTEAFF.